This TCR beta chain was recorded in a study of chemoradiotherapy in HPV16-positive cancers. Libraries were prepared by immunoSEQ multiplex PCR; TCRdb keeps only in-frame clonotypes and omits some of them. The sample carries 6,000 to 7,500 clones, over 55% recorded once. Looked up from germline, CDR1 is LGHNA and CDR2 is YNFKEQ. The CDR3 runs to 15 residues. Trimming removed 0 bases from V and 1 base from J, with 8 bases in between. General study findings and limits: Only a couple of HPV16-positive patients supplied the functional HPV-specificity definition. Candidate HPV-specific clones and E7-related TCR motifs grew in tumor during treatment.

About this clone: Its antigen is not known.

Sequenced material: tumor tissue, taken from a patient who underwent chemoradiotherapy. The sequence derives from a human donor with HPV-associated anogenital cancer. V gene TRBV4-2 combines with J gene TRBJ2-3; D call uncertain. CDR3 region: CASSQDGRGTDTQYF. CDR3 DNA: TGTGCCAGCAGCCAAGATGGCCGGGGCACAGATACGCAGTATTTT.